This T cell receptor beta chain was observed in a study of blood T cells in healthy people across ages. Next came a second PCR, run for about 7 to 12 cycles, which used a sample-barcoded 5' primer along with a J-beta primer mix. Each CDR3 protein is one row after TCRdb ran MiXCR on the 5' RACE reads. Of about 1.1 million distinct CDR3 sequences listed, roughly two fifths are singletons. J was trimmed by 4 bases and V by 6 bases; bases with no gene match: 9. This CDR3 comprises 15 residues. This clonotype turned up a few times. Specimen: blood. The genes are TRBV12-3 or TRBV12-4 and TRBJ2-1, with TRBD1 matching over 7 bases. This receptor was obtained from a man between 18 and 29 years old in good health. The CDR3 loop is CASSSPDRVYNEQFF. CDR3 nucleotide sequence: TGTGCCAGCAGCTCCCCCGACAGGGTTTACAATGAGCAGTTCTTC.